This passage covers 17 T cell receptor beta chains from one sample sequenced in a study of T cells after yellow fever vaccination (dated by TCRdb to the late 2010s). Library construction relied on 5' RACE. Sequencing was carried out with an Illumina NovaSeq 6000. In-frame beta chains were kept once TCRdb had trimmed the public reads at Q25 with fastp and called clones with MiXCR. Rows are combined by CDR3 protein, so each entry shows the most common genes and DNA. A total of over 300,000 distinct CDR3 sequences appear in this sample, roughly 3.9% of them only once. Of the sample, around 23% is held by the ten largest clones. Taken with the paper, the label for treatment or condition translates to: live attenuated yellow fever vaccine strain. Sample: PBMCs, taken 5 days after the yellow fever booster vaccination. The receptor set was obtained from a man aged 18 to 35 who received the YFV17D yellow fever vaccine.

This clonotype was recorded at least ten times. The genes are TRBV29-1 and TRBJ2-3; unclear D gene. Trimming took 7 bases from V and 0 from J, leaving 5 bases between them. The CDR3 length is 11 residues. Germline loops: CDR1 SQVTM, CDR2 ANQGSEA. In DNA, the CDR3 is TGCAGCGGAGGCAGCACAGATACGCAGTATTTT. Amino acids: CSGGSTDTQYF.

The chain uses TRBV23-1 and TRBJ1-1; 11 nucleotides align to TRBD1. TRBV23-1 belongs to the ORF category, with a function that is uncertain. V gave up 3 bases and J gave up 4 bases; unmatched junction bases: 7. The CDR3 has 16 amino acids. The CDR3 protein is CASSHLSGTGGTEAFF. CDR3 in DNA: TGCGCCAGCAGTCACCTATCCGGGACAGGGGGCACTGAAGCTTTCTTT.

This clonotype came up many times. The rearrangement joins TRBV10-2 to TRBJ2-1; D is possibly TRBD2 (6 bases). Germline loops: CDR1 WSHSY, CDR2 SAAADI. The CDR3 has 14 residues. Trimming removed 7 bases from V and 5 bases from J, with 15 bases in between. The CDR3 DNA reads TGCGCCAGCATGTCGGGGGTTGAGGACAATGAGCAGTTCTTC. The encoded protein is CASMSGVEDNEQFF.

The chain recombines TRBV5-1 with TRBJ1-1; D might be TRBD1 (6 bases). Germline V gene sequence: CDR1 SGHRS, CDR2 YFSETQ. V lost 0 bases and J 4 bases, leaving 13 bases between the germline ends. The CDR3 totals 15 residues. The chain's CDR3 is CASSLEPGVGTEAFF. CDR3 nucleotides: TGCGCCAGCAGCTTGGAGCCAGGGGTGGGCACTGAAGCTTTCTTT.

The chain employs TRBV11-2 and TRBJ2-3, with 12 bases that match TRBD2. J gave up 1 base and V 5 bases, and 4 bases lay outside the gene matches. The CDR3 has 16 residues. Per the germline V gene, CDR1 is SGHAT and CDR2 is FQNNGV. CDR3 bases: TGTGCCAGCAGCCGACTAGCGGGGGACGGCACAGATACGCAGTATTTT. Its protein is CASSRLAGDGTDTQYF. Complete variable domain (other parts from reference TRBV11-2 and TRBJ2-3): EAGVAQSPRYKIIEKRQSVAFWCNPISGHATLYWYQQILGQGPKLLIQFQNNGVVDDSQLPKDRFSAERLKGVDSTLKIQPAKLEDSAVYLCASSRLAGDGTDTQYFGPGTRLTVL.

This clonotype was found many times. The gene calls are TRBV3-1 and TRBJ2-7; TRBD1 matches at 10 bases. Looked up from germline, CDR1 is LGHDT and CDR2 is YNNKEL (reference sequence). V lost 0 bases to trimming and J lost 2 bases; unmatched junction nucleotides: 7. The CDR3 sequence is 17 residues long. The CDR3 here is CASSQDRQGALTYEQYF. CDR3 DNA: TGTGCCAGCAGCCAAGATAGACAGGGGGCTTTAACCTACGAGCAGTACTTC.

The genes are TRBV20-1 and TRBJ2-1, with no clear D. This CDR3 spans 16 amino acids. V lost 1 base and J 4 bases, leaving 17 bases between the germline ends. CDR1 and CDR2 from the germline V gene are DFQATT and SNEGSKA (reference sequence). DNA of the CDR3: TGCAGTGCTAGAGCTATCCTTGGACGCACTTACAATGAGCAGTTCTTC. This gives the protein CSARAILGRTYNEQFF.

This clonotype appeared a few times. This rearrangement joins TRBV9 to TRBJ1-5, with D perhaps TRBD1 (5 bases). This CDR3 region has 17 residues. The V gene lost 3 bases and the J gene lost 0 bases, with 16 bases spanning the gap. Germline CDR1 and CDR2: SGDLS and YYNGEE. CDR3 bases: TGTGCCAGCAGCGACGACCGACAGCCATATAGCAATCAGCCCCAGCATTTT. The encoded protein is CASSDDRQPYSNQPQHF.

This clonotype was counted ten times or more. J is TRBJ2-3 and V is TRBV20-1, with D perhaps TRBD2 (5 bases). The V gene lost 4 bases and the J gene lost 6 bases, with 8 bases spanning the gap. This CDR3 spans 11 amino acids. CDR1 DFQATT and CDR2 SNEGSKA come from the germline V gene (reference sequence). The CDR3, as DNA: TGCAGTGCTACGGGGTGGGATACGCAGTATTTT. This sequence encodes CSATGWDTQYF.

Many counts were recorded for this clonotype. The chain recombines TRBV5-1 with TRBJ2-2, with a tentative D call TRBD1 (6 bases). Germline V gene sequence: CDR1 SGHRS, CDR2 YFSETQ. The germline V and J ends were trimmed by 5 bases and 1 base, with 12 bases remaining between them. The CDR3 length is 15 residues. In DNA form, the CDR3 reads TGCGCCAGCAGATCAGGGGAAAGGAACACCGGGGAGCTGTTTTTT. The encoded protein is CASRSGERNTGELFF.

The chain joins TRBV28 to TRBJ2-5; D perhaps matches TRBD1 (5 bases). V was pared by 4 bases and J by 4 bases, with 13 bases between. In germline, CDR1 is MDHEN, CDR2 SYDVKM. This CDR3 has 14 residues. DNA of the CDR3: TGTGCCAGCAGTTCACGAGGACAAGGAGAGACCCAGTACTTC. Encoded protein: CASSSRGQGETQYF.

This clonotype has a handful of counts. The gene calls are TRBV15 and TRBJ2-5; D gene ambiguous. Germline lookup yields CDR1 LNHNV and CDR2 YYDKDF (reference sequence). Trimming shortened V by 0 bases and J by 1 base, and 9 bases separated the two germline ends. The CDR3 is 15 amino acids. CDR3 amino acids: CATSRDPRSQETQYF. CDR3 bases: TGTGCCACCAGCAGAGACCCGAGATCCCAAGAGACCCAGTACTTC.

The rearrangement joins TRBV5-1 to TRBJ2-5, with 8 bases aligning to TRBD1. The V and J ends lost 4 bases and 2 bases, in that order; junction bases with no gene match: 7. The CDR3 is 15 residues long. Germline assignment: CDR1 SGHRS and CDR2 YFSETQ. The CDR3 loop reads CASSIQGQGQETQYF. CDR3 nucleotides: TGCGCCAGCAGCATTCAAGGACAGGGACAAGAGACCCAGTACTTC.

CDR3 bases: TGTGCCAGCAGCTATGGGAATGAGCAGTTCTTC. Translated, it gives CASSYGNEQFF. The chain employs TRBV11-2 and TRBJ2-1; D call uncertain. Trimming shortened V by 4 bases and J by 7 bases, and 5 bases separated the two germline ends. CDR1 SGHAT and CDR2 FQNNGV come from the germline V gene. This CDR3 region has 11 residues.

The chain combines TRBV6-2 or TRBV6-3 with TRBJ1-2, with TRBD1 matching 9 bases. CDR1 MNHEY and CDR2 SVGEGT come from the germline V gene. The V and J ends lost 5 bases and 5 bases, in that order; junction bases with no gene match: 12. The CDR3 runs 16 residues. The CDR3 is CASSPGPGTGYYGYTF. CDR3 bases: TGTGCCAGCAGTCCCGGGCCCGGGACAGGGTATTATGGCTACACCTTC.

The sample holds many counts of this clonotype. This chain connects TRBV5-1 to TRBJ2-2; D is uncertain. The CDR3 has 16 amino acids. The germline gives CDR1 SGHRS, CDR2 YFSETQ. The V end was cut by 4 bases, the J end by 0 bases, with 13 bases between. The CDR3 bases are TGCGCCAGCAGCCCCCGGGTAGGAGCGAACACCGGGGAGCTGTTTTTT. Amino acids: CASSPRVGANTGELFF.

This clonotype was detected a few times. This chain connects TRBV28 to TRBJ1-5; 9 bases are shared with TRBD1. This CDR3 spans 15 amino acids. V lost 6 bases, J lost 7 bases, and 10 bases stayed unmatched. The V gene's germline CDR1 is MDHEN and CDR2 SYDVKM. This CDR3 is CASRRTGTGRQPQHF. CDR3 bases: TGTGCCAGCAGAAGGACCGGGACAGGGAGACAGCCCCAGCATTTT.